Listed here are 20 T cell receptor beta chains from one sample, sequenced in a study of beta chain features in type 1 diabetes (dated by TCRdb to the late 2010s). General conclusions and limits of the study: In all four CD4+ subsets, TCRB CDR3 length was moderately but significantly shorter in type 1 diabetes patients.

Antigens for these TCRs are unknown. The library relied on the immunoSEQ multiplex PCR assay. The entire isolated RNA was reverse transcribed using the High Capacity cDNA Reverse Transcription Kit, and thus expressed TCRB transcripts were sequenced. TCRdb stores this immuneACCESS table with in-frame sequences only. Part of the clones is absent; in the studies checked, under half of the shortfall reflects unresolved V genes, and no reason is known for the rest. This sample holds around 300,000 clones; over 14% were observed only once. Roughly 0.015% of the sample is taken by the ten largest. Material: naive CD4+ T cells from blood. Taken with the paper, the label for cell subset or site translates to: true naive CD4+ T cells. The receptors stem from a young man with type 1 diabetes.

This rearrangement joins TRBV10-3 to TRBJ1-2; possible D gene TRBD1, 6 bases. The length of the CDR3 is 12 residues. The germline CDR1 and CDR2 sequences are ENHRY and SYGVKD. V was cut by 8 bases and J by 6 bases, with 13 bases left in between. The CDR3 nucleotides are TGTGCCATCCAACCCCGGACAGATGGCTACACCTTC. This gives the protein CAIQPRTDGYTF.

This clone appeared a few times. The chain joins TRBV5-6 to TRBJ2-5, with 7 bases lining up with TRBD1. This CDR3 region has 14 residues. Looked up from germline, CDR1 is SGHDT and CDR2 is YYEEEE. J was trimmed by 1 base and V by 4 bases; bases with no gene match: 4. CDR3 protein: CASSTGTAQETQYF. As DNA, the CDR3 is TGTGCCAGCAGCACAGGGACAGCCCAAGAGACCCAGTACTTC.

This chain joins TRBV5-1 and TRBJ2-4; 9 bases line up with TRBD1. V shed 0 bases and J 4 bases; nucleotides not matched to a gene: 5. Looked up from germline, CDR1 is SGHRS and CDR2 is YFSETQ. The CDR3 has 16 residues. CDR3 amino acids: CASSLAYGTGKNIQYF. In DNA form, the CDR3 reads TGCGCCAGCAGCTTGGCTTACGGGACAGGGAAAAACATTCAGTACTTC.

V and J are TRBV30 and TRBJ2-5, with 14 bases aligning to TRBD2. V lost 3 bases and J lost 5; bases outside the gene matches: 5. The germline gives CDR1 GTSNPN, CDR2 SVGIG (reference sequence). There are 15 residues in the CDR3. This CDR3 reads CAWSTGLAGVETQYF. For the CDR3, the DNA is TGTGCCTGGAGCACGGGACTAGCGGGAGTGGAGACCCAGTACTTC.

The chain joins TRBV6-5 to TRBJ2-7, with a tentative D call TRBD1 (6 bases). The germline V gene has CDR1 MNHEY and CDR2 SVGAGI. V lost 4 bases, J lost 0 bases, and 13 bases lay in between. This CDR3 contains 15 residues. DNA for the CDR3: TGTGCCAGCAGTTCCCAGACAGGCTTCTCCTACGAGCAGTACTTC. This sequence encodes CASSSQTGFSYEQYF.

The table lists this clone with a few counts. The chain uses TRBV5-1 and TRBJ2-1; 9 bases match TRBD2. CDR3 size: 15 residues. Germline assignment: CDR1 SGHRS and CDR2 YFSETQ. V gave up 4 bases and J gave up 7 bases; unmatched junction bases: 9. CDR3 nucleotide sequence: TGCGCCAGCAGCCAGAGCGGGGGGCCGGGGAATGAGCAGTTCTTC. It codes for CASSQSGGPGNEQFF.

This clone occurred a few times. The chain links TRBV5-1 to TRBJ2-3; 12 bases are shared with TRBD2. The CDR3 has 17 residues. The J segment lost 1 base and the V segment lost 2 bases, leaving 5 bases of the junction unmatched. Germline V gives CDR1 SGHRS, CDR2 YFSETQ. The CDR3 is CASSFWTSGERTDTQYF. The CDR3 DNA reads as TGCGCCAGCAGCTTCTGGACTAGCGGGGAACGCACAGATACGCAGTATTTT. The full variable domain, its missing parts supplied by reference TRBV5-1 and TRBJ2-3, is KAGVTQTPRYLIKTRGQQVTLSCSPISGHRSVSWYQQTPGQGLQFLFEYFSETQRNKGNFPGRFSGRQFSNSRSEMNVSTLELGDSALYLCASSFWTSGERTDTQYFGPGTRLTVL.

A few counts support this clone. This rearrangement joins TRBV29-1 to TRBJ1-1; D remains ambiguous. CDR3 size: 13 residues. The germline gives CDR1 SQVTM, CDR2 ANQGSEA. CDR3 loop: CVEFRVVNTEAFF. In nucleotides, the CDR3 is TGCGTCGAGTTTCGGGTGGTGAACACTGAAGCTTTCTTT.

The chain combines TRBV11-2 with TRBJ2-2; TRBD2 matches 11 bases. CDR3 length equals 16 residues. Trimming at V came to 4 bases and at J to 1 base, leaving 2 bases not matched to a gene. Germline V gene sequence: CDR1 SGHAT, CDR2 FQNNGV. CDR3 sequence: CASSSLAGGNTGELFF. Written as DNA, the CDR3 is TGTGCCAGCAGCTCGCTAGCGGGGGGGAACACCGGGGAGCTGTTTTTT.

A few counts support this clone. Additional DNA sequences in this sample encode the identical CDR3. The chain recombines TRBV28 with TRBJ2-7, with D perhaps matching TRBD2 (5 bases). Trimming pared 4 bases from V and 4 bases from J, leaving 8 bases between. Germline V gene data show CDR1 as MDHEN and CDR2 as SYDVKM. The length of the CDR3 is 12 residues. The CDR3 DNA reads as TGTGCCAGCAGTTCGCGAGGGTACGAGCAGTACTTC. Translated: CASSSRGYEQYF.

This chain connects TRBV30 to TRBJ2-3, with 8 bases fitting TRBD2. J lost 4 bases, V lost 2 bases, and 11 bases had no gene match. Looked up from germline, CDR1 is GTSNPN and CDR2 is SVGIG (reference sequence). The CDR3 has 16 amino acids. This CDR3 reads CAWSPLGGLVSDTQYF. The CDR3 nucleotides read TGTGCCTGGAGTCCCCTAGGGGGACTAGTATCAGATACGCAGTATTTT.

The chain uses TRBV5-6 and TRBJ2-1; D might be TRBD1 (6 bases). The ends were cut back, 4 bases at V and 3 bases at J, with 14 bases in the middle. The length of the CDR3 is 15 residues. Germline CDR1 and CDR2: SGHDT and YYEEEE. CDR3: CASSRWDKSYNEQFF. The DNA for the CDR3 is TGTGCCAGCAGCCGCTGGGACAAGAGCTACAATGAGCAGTTCTTC.

The V call is TRBV9, the J call TRBJ2-5, with a possible D match to TRBD2 (6 bases). This CDR3 contains 15 residues. Trimming removed 0 bases at V and 1 base at J, with 10 bases between. The V gene's germline CDR1 is SGDLS and CDR2 YYNGEE. Here the CDR3 DNA reads TGTGCCAGCAGCGTAGGCGGGGATTCCCAAGAGACCCAGTACTTC. The encoded protein is CASSVGGDSQETQYF.

This chain connects TRBV28 to TRBJ2-7, with 9 positions matching TRBD1. V shed 5 bases and J 7 bases; nucleotides not matched to a gene: 9. Germline V gene lookup returns CDR1 MDHEN and CDR2 SYDVKM. The CDR3 totals 14 residues. The CDR3 loop is CASSQTGGGVEQYF. The CDR3 bases are TGTGCCAGCAGTCAGACAGGGGGTGGAGTAGAGCAGTACTTC.

This chain uses TRBV18 with TRBJ2-7; 8 bases map to TRBD1. After removal of 0 bases from V and 7 bases from J, the junction contained 11 bases not matched to a gene. Per the germline V gene, CDR1 is KGHSH and CDR2 is LQKENI. This CDR3 spans 16 amino acids. The CDR3 spells CASSPPVQGGSGEQYF. In DNA form, the CDR3 reads TGTGCCAGCTCACCACCGGTACAGGGGGGCTCGGGGGAGCAGTACTTC.

This clone has just a few counts. The chain has TRBV7-2 and TRBJ2-4, with 8 nucleotides matching TRBD2. The germline V gene encodes CDR1 SGHTA and CDR2 FQGNSA. The CDR3 extends over 13 amino acids. V was clipped by 6 bases and J by 8 bases; unmatched bases: 6. The CDR3 DNA follows: TGTGCCAGCAGGATCGGGGGGGGTCACATTCAGTACTTC. This encodes CASRIGGGHIQYF.

The gene calls are TRBV19 and TRBJ2-7, with 8 bases fitting TRBD1. V was clipped by 6 bases and J by 7 bases; unmatched bases: 11. The CDR3 is 14 amino acids. Germline CDR1 reads LNHDA; CDR2 reads SQIVND (reference sequence). CDR3 DNA sequence: TGTGCCAGTAGGGACAGGGTAAGATCGGGAGAGCAGTACTTC. This codes for CASRDRVRSGEQYF.

This clone was seen only a few times. The genes are TRBV18 and TRBJ2-7; maybe TRBD1 (6 bases). The CDR3 has 13 residues. Trimming pared 3 bases from V and 5 bases from J, leaving 11 bases between. Germline-derived CDR1 and CDR2 are KGHSH and LQKENI. CDR3 in amino acids: CASSPGGKDEQYF. The CDR3 DNA reads TGTGCCAGCTCACCTGGGGGCAAAGACGAGCAGTACTTC.

The chain uses TRBV7-9 and TRBJ1-6, with a weak D call TRBD1 (5 bases). The length of the CDR3 is 16 residues. The V gene's germline CDR1 is SEHNR and CDR2 FQNEAQ (reference sequence). The ends were cut back, 8 bases at V and 1 base at J, with 15 bases in the middle. In DNA form, the CDR3 reads TGTGCCAGCCATATCGGGAGGGGATCCTATAATTCACCCCTCCACTTT. Its protein is CASHIGRGSYNSPLHF. The full variable domain, completed using reference TRBV7-9 and TRBJ1-6, is DTGVSQNPRHKITKRGQNVTFRCDPISEHNRLYWYRQTLGQGPEFLTYFQNEAQLEKSRLLSDRFSAERPKGSFSTLEIQRTEQGDSAMYLCASHIGRGSYNSPLHFGNGTRLTVT.

This rearrangement joins TRBV28 to TRBJ2-7; no clear D gene. The CDR3 loop spans 14 amino acids. Trimming took 5 bases from V and 2 from J, leaving 13 bases between them. Per the germline V gene, CDR1 is MDHEN and CDR2 is SYDVKM. The CDR3 is CASSTSLGAYEQYF. DNA of the CDR3: TGTGCCAGCAGTACCTCTCTAGGCGCCTACGAGCAGTACTTC.